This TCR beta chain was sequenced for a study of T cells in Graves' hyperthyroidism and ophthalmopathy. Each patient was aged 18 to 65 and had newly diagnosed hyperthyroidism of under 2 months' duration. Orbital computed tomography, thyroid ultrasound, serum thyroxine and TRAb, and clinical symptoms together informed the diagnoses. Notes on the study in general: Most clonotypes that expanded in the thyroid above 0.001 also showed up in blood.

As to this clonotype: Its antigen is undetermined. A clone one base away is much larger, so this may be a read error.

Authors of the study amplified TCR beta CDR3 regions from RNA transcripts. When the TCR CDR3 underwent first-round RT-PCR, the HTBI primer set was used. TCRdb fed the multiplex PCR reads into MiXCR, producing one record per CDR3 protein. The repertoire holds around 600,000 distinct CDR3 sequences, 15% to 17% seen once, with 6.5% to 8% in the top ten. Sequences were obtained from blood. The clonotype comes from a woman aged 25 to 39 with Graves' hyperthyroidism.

The CDR3 DNA follows: TGTGCCTGGAGTGTACCTGGATTAAGCTATGGCGACACCTTC. Amino acid sequence: CAWSVPGLSYGDTF. The chain links TRBV30 to TRBJ1-2, with D unclear. Germline CDR1 GTSNPN, CDR2 SVGIG (reference sequence). The CDR3 has 14 residues.